The rows below give T cell receptor beta chains drawn from one sample of a study of T cells in Graves' hyperthyroidism and ophthalmopathy. TCRdb processed the multiplex PCR reads anew with MiXCR; each CDR3 protein has one entry. The sample has about 400,000 distinct CDR3 sequences; under 15% are singletons. Sequencing was done on a sample of blood. Every receptor here comes from a woman younger than 45 with Graves' hyperthyroidism. Both conserved end residues are part of each CDR3. D genes are given only for firm matches. A clone size is listed for some rows: how often the clone was seen (once, few, many), or a class if it is expanded.

J gene | V gene | clone size | D gene | CDR3 DNA | CDR3 protein
TRBJ2-1 | TRBV2 | . | . | TGTGCCAGCAAAGGGGGAGGCTTCAATGAGCAGTTCTTC | CASKGGGFNEQFF
TRBJ2-7 | TRBV4-1 | few | TRBD2 | TGCGCCAGCAGCCAAGATCCGGGACTAGCTGGCTACGAGCAGTACTTC | CASSQDPGLAGYEQYF
TRBJ2-1 | TRBV5-1 | many | . | TGCGCCAGCAGCTTGGCGACTAGGGATTACAATGAGCAGTTCTTC | CASSLATRDYNEQFF
TRBJ2-1 | TRBV12-5 | . | . | TGTGCTAGTGGATCCGACAGCTCCTACAATGAGCAGTTCTTC | CASGSDSSYNEQFF
TRBJ1-6 | TRBV6-1 | . | . | TGTGCCAGCAGTCGGGGGGATTCACCCCTCCACTTT | CASSRGDSPLHF
TRBJ2-3 | TRBV20-1 | many | . | TGCAGTGCTAGAGGGTACGGAGGTTCAGATACGCAGTATTTT | CSARGYGGSDTQYF
TRBJ2-2 | TRBV19 | . | TRBD2 | TGTGCCAGTTGCGTTGGATCGGGACTAGCCTTTCCCGGGGAGCTGTTTTTT | CASCVGSGLAFPGELFF
TRBJ2-5 | TRBV9 | . | TRBD2 | TGTGCCAGCAGCGGGGGGGCTAGCGGGACTTCTGAGTCCCAGTACTTC | CASSGGASGTSESQYF
TRBJ2-5 | TRBV2 | . | TRBD2 | TGTGCCAGCTGTTTACTAGCGGGGCCTCAAGAGACCCAGTACTTC | CASCLLAGPQETQYF
TRBJ2-1 | TRBV20-1 | many | . | TGCAGTGCTAGAGTTTTGGGGCAGGGGCTTGAGCAGTTCTTC | CSARVLGQGLEQFF
TRBJ2-3 | TRBV2 | few | TRBD2 | TGTGCCAGCAGGGCAAGACTAGCGGGAGTCGGTGATACGCAGTATTTT | CASRARLAGVGDTQYF
TRBJ1-6 | TRBV7-9 | few | . | TGTGCCAGCAGCTTAGAAACATCGCGAAATTCACCCCTCCACTTT | CASSLETSRNSPLHF
TRBJ2-7 | TRBV3-1 | . | . | TGTGCCAGCAGCCAAGCCTTCTCCTACGAGCAGTACTTC | CASSQAFSYEQYF
TRBJ2-1 | TRBV2 | many | TRBD2 | TGTGCCAGCAGAATTAGCGGGGCGGAGCCCTACAATGAGCAGTTCTTC | CASRISGAEPYNEQFF
TRBJ1-1 | TRBV9 | . | TRBD1 | TGTGCCAGCAGCGTAGAGGGGGCGAACACTGAAGCTTTCTTT | CASSVEGANTEAFF
TRBJ2-5 | TRBV7-8 | . | . | TGTGCCAGCAGCCGTAAGGACTTTAAAGAGACCCAGTACTTC | CASSRKDFKETQYF